Below, one TCR beta chain is given with its context. The data belong to a study of blood T cell repertoires in COVID-19. Study overall: PBMCs, B-cell-depleted T cells, or T cells were the source of the cDNA or gDNA that made up the material.

V was clipped by 2 bases and J by 5 bases; unmatched bases: 11. The length of the CDR3 is 16 residues. Per germline, CDR1 MDHEN and CDR2 SYDVKM. Per the authors' pipeline: Estimation of nucleated cell counts relied on the amplification of reference gene primers. Clones were read by immunoSEQ multiplex PCR, and TCRdb kept only the in-frame ones, dropping some. That table is the source of V, J and clone size, and D and trimming were worked out from the DNA. The table has a few hundred thousand clones, 75% to 90% seen once. This rearrangement joins TRBV28 to TRBJ1-2; 7 positions agree with TRBD1. This TCR was recovered from a woman in her 40s who had recovered from COVID-19. Material: peripheral blood. CDR3 coding DNA: TGTGCCAGCAGTTTACACCAGGGGGTCGATTCTTATGGCTACACCTTC. As protein: CASSLHQGVDSYGYTF.